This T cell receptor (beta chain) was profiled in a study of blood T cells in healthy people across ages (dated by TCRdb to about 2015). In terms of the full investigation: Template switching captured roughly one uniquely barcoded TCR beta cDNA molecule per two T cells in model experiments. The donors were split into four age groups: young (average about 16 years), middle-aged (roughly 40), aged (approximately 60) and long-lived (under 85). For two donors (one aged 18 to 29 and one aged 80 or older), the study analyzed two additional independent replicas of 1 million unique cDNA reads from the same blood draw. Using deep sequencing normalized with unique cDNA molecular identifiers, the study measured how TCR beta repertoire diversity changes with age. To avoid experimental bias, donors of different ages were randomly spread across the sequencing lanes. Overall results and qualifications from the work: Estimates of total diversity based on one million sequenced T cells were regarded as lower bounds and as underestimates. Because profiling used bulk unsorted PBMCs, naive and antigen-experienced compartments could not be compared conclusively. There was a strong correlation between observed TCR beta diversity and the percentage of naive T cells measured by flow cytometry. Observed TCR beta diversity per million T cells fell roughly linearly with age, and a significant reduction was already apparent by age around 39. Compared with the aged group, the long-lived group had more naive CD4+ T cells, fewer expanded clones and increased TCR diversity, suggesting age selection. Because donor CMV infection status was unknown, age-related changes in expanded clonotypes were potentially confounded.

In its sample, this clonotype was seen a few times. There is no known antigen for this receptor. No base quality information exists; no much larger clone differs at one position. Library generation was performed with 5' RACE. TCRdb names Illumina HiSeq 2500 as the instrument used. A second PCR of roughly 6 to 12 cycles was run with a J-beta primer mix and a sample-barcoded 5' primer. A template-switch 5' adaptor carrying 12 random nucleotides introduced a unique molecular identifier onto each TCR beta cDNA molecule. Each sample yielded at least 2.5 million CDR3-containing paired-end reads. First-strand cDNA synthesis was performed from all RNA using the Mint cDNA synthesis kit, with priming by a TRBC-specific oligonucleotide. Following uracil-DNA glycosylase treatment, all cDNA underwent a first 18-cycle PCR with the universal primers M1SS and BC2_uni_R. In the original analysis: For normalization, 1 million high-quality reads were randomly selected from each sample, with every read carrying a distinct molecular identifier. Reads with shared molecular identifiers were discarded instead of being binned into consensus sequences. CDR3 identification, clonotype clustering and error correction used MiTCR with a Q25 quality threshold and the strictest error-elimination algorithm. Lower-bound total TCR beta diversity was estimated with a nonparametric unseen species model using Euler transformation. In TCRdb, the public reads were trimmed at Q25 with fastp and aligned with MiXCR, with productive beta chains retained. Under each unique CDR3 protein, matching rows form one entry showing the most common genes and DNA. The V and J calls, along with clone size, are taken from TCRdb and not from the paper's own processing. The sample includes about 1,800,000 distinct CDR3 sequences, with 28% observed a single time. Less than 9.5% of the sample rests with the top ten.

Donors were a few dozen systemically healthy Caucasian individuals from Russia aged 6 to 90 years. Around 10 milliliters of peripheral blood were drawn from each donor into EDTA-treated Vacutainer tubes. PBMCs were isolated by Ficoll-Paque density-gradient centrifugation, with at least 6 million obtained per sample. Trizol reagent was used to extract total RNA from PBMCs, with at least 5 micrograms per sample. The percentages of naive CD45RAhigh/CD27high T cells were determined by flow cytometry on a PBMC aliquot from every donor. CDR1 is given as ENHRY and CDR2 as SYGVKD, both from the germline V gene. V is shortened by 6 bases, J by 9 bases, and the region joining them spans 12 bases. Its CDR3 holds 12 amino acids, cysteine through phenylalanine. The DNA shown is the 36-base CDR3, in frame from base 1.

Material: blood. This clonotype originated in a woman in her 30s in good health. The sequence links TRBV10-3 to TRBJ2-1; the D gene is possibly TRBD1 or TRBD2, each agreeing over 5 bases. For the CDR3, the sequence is CAIRHERGEQFF. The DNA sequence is TGTGCCATCAGACACGAGAGGGGTGAGCAGTTCTTC.